The source of this T cell receptor beta chain is a study of blood T cell repertoires in COVID-19. The CDR3 consists of 16 residues. V was clipped by 6 bases and J by 2 bases; unmatched bases: 8. CDR1 is SGHAT, CDR2 FQNNGV, per germline. Sequenced by immunoSEQ multiplex PCR; TCRdb stores in-frame clones only, minus some. This table holds about 70,000 clones, around 85% found once. This clonotype originated in a human donor in a cohort sampled during active COVID-19. Material: peripheral blood. The V gene is TRBV11-2, the J gene TRBJ2-3; TRBD2 aligns across 10 bases. The CDR3 spells CASRPSSGGLTDTQYF. For the CDR3, the DNA is TGTGCCAGCAGACCCTCTAGCGGGGGCCTCACAGATACGCAGTATTTT.